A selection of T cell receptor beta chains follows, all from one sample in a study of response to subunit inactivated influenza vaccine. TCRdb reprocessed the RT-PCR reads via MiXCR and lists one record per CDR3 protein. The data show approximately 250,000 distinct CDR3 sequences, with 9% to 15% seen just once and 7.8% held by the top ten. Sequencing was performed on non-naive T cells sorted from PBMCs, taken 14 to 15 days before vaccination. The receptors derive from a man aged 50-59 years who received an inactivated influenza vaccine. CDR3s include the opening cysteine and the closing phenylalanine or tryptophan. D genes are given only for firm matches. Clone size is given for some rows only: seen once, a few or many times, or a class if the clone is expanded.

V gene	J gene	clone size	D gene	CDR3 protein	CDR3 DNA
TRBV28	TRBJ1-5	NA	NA	CASSFGRGSNQPQHF	TGTGCCAGCAGTTTTGGCCGAGGGTCCAATCAGCCCCAGCATTTT
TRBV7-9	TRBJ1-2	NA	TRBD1	CASSPMPRGHTNYGYTF	TGTGCCAGCAGCCCAATGCCCAGGGGGCATACTAACTATGGCTACACCTTC
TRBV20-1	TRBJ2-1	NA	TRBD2	CSARDPLAGVYEQFF	TGCAGTGCTAGAGATCCACTAGCGGGAGTATATGAGCAGTTCTTC
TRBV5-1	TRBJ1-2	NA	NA	CASSLMADGNGYTF	TGCGCCAGCAGCTTAATGGCCGATGGGAATGGCTACACCTTC
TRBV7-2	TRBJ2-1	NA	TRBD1	CASNNRGLTNEQFF	TGTGCCAGCAACAACAGGGGGCTTACGAATGAGCAGTTCTTC
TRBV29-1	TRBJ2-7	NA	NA	CSGGGAVLYEQYF	TGCAGCGGGGGGGGGGCAGTTCTCTACGAGCAGTACTTC
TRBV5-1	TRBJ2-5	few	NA	CASRDSPQETQYF	TGCGCCAGCAGGGACAGCCCACAAGAGACCCAGTACTTC
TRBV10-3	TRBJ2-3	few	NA	CAISGQHTDTQYF	TGTGCCATCAGTGGACAGCACACAGATACGCAGTATTTT
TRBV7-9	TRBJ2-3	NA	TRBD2	CASSLAGGPTQYF	TGTGCCAGCAGCTTAGCGGGAGGGCCGACGCAGTATTTT
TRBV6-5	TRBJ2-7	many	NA	CASSYSLQAGTGEQYF	TGTGCCAGCAGTTACTCGCTCCAGGCAGGTACTGGCGAGCAGTACTTC
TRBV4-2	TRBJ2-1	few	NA	CASSQVFDRLYNEQFF	TGTGCCAGCAGCCAAGTTTTCGACAGGCTCTACAATGAGCAGTTCTTC
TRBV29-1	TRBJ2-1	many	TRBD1	CSVETNRGREQFF	TGCAGCGTTGAGACCAACAGGGGGCGGGAGCAGTTCTTC
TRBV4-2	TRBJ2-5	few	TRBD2	CASSPSGGLTETQYF	TGTGCCAGCAGCCCGAGCGGGGGCCTGACAGAGACCCAGTACTTC
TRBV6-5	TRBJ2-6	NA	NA	CASSYSARAGANVLTF	TGTGCCAGCAGTTACTCTGCGAGGGCTGGGGCCAACGTCCTGACTTTC
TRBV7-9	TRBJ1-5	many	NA	CASSRDLNQPQHF	TGTGCCAGCAGCCGGGACCTAAATCAGCCCCAGCATTTT
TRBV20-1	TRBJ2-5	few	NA	CSARWASAQETQYF	TGCAGTGCTAGATGGGCTAGCGCGCAAGAGACCCAGTACTTC
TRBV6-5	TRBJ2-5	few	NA	CASSYSVSRWGETQYF	TGTGCCAGCAGTTACTCGGTTTCGCGTTGGGGCGAGACCCAGTACTTC
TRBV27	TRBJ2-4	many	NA	CASSLSGVGKNIQYF	TGTGCCAGCAGTTTATCAGGGGTGGGCAAAAACATTCAGTACTTC
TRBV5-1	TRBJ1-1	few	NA	CASSLNAGTEAFF	TGCGCCAGCAGCCTGAATGCTGGCACTGAAGCTTTCTTT
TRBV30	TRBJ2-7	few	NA	CAWARGGSRNEQYF	TGTGCCTGGGCCCGAGGGGGGTCGAGGAACGAGCAGTACTTC
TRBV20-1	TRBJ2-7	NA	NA	CSASTYSYEQYF	TGCAGTGCTAGTACTTACTCCTACGAGCAGTACTTC
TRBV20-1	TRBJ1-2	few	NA	CSATNRVSSTYGYTF	TGCAGTGCTACAAACAGGGTCTCTAGCACTTATGGCTACACCTTC
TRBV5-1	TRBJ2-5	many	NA	CASSLVSETQYF	TGTGCCAGCAGCTTAGTTTCGGAGACCCAGTACTTC
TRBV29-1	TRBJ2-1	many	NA	CSVIGPGPNEQFF	TGCAGCGTCATCGGCCCAGGCCCAAATGAGCAGTTCTTC
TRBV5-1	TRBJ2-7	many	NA	CASSLGTASSYEQYF	TGCGCCAGCAGCTTGGGGACCGCTAGCTCCTACGAGCAGTACTTC
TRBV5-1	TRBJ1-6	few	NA	CASSQEGTAGRFNSPLHF	TGCGCCAGCAGCCAAGAAGGGACGGCGGGGAGATTTAATTCACCCCTCCACTTT
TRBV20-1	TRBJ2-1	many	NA	CSARDIEPTNEQFF	TGCAGTGCTAGAGATATCGAGCCTACCAATGAGCAGTTCTTC
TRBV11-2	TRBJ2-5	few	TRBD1	CASSPGQGAAETQYF	TGTGCCAGCAGCCCGGGACAGGGGGCTGCGGAGACCCAGTACTTC